This is a list of T cell receptor beta chains from one sample in a study of T cells in Graves' hyperthyroidism and ophthalmopathy. TCRdb used MiXCR to reprocess the multiplex PCR reads, holding one entry per CDR3 protein. This sample yields approximately 400,000 distinct CDR3 sequences, of which 15% to 19% are seen a single time; roughly 14% belongs to the top ten. Sample: blood. The receptors were sampled from a woman aged 18-29 years with Graves' hyperthyroidism. The conserved cysteine and the conserved F or W are not part of the CDR3 here.

v_call,cdr3_aa
TRBV5-1,ASRESGSPYNEQF
TRBV15,ATSRDLPQKSNQPQH
TRBV28,ASSCDMTEKLF
TRBV9,ASSVEGLAEPYEQY
TRBV2,ASSGRGGGSSYNEQF
TRBV7-9,ASSLARTSGRATQY
TRBV20-1,SARSEWGRTTYEQY
TRBV18,ASSPQTGAWAKNIQY
TRBV5-1,ASSLGGQGRSPLH
TRBV10-3,AISARTSGVNTGELF
TRBV6-2/TRBV6-3,ASSYSRRHRAF
TRBV10-3,ASSYQGQLYEQY
TRBV2,AGRTGWNQPQH
TRBV20-1,SAGQGMGNQPQH
TRBV7-9,ASSFGLGGLNYEQY
TRBV28,AHREPSSYEQY
TRBV12-3/TRBV12-4,ASTPDRGNTEAF
TRBV7-2,ASSLRAPGELF
TRBV12-3/TRBV12-4,ASSSRGGETQY
TRBV19,ASSDWQGSTDTQY
TRBV12-3/TRBV12-4,ASSSNSRNSPLH
TRBV6-5,ASSYSGGQGSYNEQF
TRBV20-1,SAWDGGGQPQH
TRBV11-2,ASSPEGATYEQY
TRBV20-1,SARDGRGVYGYT
TRBV12-3/TRBV12-4,ASTSVPAGGFLSEKLF
TRBV7-6,ASSLGQVINTGELF
TRBV11-3,ASSLYASGRSGELF
TRBV5-1,ASSFQSGATEAF
TRBV27,ASSSLAQVYNEQF
TRBV20-1,SASRGASYEQY
TRBV12-3/TRBV12-4,ASTRRGYGYT
TRBV20-1,SADPGQGNEKLF
TRBV6-2/TRBV6-3,ASTRLAGGQETQY
TRBV7-3,ASSLLAGNAGELF
TRBV11-1,ASRGTGSGNTIY
TRBV4-3,ASSHLSGVYEQY